This T cell receptor beta chain was identified during a study of T cells after yellow fever vaccination. The V end was cut by 4 bases, the J end by 7 bases, with 14 bases between. The CDR3 covers 13 residues. CDR1 and CDR2 from the germline V gene are LGHDT and YNNKEL (reference sequence). TCRdb reprocessed the 5' RACE reads via MiXCR and lists one record per CDR3 protein. The sample yields more than 250,000 distinct CDR3 sequences, 6.5% to 8.5% seen once. Details on this clonotype: Its specificity is not known.

Study conclusions and caveats: Of the clonotypes, a small share occurred in both CD4 and CD8 compartments. Reappearance after the booster was observed for most primary-vaccination clones (about 96% CD4, roughly 90% CD8).

The chain carries TRBV3-1 and TRBJ2-7; the D gene is possibly TRBD1 (6 bases). The clonotype comes from a young man who received the YFV17D yellow fever vaccine. The sequencing here drew on PBMCs, taken around 45 days after the first yellow fever vaccination. The CDR3 DNA is TGTGCCAGCAGCCCAGGGGACGACTTGGAGCAGTACTTC. It is translated as CASSPGDDLEQYF.